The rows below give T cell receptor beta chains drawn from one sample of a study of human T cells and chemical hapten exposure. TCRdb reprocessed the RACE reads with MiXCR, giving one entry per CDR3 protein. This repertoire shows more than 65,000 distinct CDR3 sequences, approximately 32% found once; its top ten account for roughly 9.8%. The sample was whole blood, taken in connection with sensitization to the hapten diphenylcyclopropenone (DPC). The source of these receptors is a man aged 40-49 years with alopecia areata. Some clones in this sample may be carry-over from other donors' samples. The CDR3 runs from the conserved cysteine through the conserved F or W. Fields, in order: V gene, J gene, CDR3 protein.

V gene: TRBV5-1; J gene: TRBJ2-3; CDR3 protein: CASMVAGVIDTQYF
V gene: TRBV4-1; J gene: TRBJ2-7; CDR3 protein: CASSQPETGYEQYF
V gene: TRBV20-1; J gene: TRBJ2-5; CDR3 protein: CSATYAGPKMGTQYF
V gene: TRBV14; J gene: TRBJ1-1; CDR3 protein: CASSQITEAFF
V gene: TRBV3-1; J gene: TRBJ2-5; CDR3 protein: CASSHRGRGQETQYF
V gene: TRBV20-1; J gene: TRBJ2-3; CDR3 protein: CSARGSSGWSDTQYF
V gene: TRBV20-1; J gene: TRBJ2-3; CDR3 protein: CSAAPLAGVSDTQYF
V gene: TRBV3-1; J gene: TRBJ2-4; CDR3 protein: CASSQGQKNIQYF
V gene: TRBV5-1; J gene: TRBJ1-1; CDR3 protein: CASSPYQGDAEAFF
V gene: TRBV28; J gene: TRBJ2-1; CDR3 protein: CASSFGGEQFF
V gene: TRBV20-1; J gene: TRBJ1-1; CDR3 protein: CSAPGQGITEAFF
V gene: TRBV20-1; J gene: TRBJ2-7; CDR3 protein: CSARGASGNSYEQYF
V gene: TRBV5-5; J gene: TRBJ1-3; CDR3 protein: CASTSARTGTGNTIYF
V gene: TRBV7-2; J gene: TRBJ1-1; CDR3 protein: CASSLSGWGTEAFF
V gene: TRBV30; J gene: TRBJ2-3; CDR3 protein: CAWSRDRGSDTQYF
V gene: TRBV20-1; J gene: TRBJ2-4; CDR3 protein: CSAIPGRVAKNIQYF
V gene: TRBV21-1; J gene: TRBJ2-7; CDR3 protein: CASSKNRGVTF
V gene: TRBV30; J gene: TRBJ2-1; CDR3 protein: CAWTRGSSYNEQFF
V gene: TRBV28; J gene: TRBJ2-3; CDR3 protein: CASSSSPGTGLSDTQYF
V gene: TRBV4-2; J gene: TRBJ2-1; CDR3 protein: CASSQSSGTGANEQFF
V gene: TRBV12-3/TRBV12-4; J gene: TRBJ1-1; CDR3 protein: CASSSGGGWDTEAFF
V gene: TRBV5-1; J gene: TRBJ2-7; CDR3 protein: CASSTRTGAYEQYF
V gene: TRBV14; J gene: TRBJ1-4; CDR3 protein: CASSQAGTGRELFF
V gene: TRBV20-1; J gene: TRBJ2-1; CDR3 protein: CSPAPGEQFF
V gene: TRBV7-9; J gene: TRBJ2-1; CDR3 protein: CASSFPEAARSYNEQFF
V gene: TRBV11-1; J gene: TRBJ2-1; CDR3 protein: CASSLWTSGDGNEQFF
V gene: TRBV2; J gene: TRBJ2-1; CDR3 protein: CASRRDIPYNEQFF
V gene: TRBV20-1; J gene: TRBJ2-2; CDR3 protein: CSAHGLAGGTGELFF
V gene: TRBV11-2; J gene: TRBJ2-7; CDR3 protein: CASSLGSPPSYEQYF
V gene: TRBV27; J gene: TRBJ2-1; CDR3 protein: CASKPGFSYNEQFF
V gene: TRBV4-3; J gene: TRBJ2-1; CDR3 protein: CASSQDLEGVPYNEQFF
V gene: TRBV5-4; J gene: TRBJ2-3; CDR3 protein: CASSLDGRGVHTQYF
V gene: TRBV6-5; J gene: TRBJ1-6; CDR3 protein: CASSYASGAGSPLHF
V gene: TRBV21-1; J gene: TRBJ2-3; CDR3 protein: CASSNRCRRPGPSTDTQYF
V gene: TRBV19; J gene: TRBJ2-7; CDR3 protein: CASSMGEGSYEQYF
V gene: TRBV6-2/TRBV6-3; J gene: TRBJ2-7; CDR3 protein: CASSYSGTSVIHEQYF
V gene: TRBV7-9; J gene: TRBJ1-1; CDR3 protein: CASSLGLPRGTEAFF
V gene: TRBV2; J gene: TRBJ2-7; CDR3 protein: CAGSSGAYEQYF
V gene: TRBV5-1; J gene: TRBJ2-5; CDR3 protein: CASSLEPSSGQQETQYF
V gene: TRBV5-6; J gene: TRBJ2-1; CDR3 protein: CASTGGTAYNEQFF
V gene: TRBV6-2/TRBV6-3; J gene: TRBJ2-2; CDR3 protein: CASTYRRGMAGELFF
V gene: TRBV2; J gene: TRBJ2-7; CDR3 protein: CASTGGPNEQYF
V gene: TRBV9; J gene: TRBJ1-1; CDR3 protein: CASRNEGSPNTEAFF